The 7 T cell receptor beta chains listed next were all sequenced from one sample in a study of regulatory T cells in long-lasting Graves disease. HTBI primers from iRepertoire and Arm-PCR of CDR3 regions yielded the TCR beta libraries. A single record per CDR3 protein comes from TCRdb applying MiXCR to the multiplex PCR reads. This table has around 500,000 distinct CDR3 sequences, approximately 13% appearing once. The time point: newly diagnosed GD, antithyroid drugs for less than 3 months. PBMC RNA was the source of the TCR library. The sample was also reused in another study, on T cells in Graves' hyperthyroidism and ophthalmopathy.

The starting material was peripheral blood mononuclear cells (PBMCs), obtained at new diagnosis, from a patient treated with antithyroid drugs. The receptors here all came from a man aged 25 to 40 with Graves disease.

About this clonotype: A far larger clone is only one base removed, so a read error is likely. The chain carries TRBV7-2 and TRBJ2-1, with TRBD2 matching over 8 bases. The CDR3 has 15 residues. V dropped 7 bases and J dropped 4; count of bases not matched to a gene: 9. The germline gives CDR1 SGHTA, CDR2 FQGNSA. The CDR3 protein is CASTMRLARYNEQFF. The CDR3, as DNA: TGTGCCAGCACTATGAGACTAGCGCGTTACAATGAGCAGTTCTTC.

This clonotype was recorded at least ten times. V gene TRBV11-2 combines with J gene TRBJ2-3, with TRBD2 matching over 10 bases. There are 18 residues in the CDR3. The junction had 8 bases not matched to a gene; V was cut back by 2 bases and J by 0 bases. Germline-derived CDR1 and CDR2 are SGHAT and FQNNGV. The CDR3 here is CASSLMSSGSRSTDTQYF. In nucleotides, the CDR3 is TGTGCCAGCAGCTTAATGTCTAGCGGGAGCAGGAGCACAGATACGCAGTATTTT.

In its sample, this clonotype was seen many times. This chain connects TRBV7-2 to TRBJ1-5, with unresolved D. The CDR3 is 13 amino acids. V gave up 6 bases and J gave up 6 bases, with 12 bases separating them. From germline, CDR1 is SGHTA and CDR2 FQGNSA. Written as DNA, the CDR3 is TGTGCCAGCAGTTCGCCCCCGGGTCAGCCCCAGCATTTT. It codes for CASSSPPGQPQHF.

At least ten counts were recorded for this clonotype. This chain uses TRBV11-1 with TRBJ1-2, with D possibly TRBD1 on 5 matching bases. This CDR3 has 15 amino acids. The V gene's germline CDR1 is SGHAT and CDR2 FQDESV (reference sequence). The V end lost 3 bases, the J end lost 2 bases, and 13 bases lay between the germline ends. The CDR3 loop is CASSLVGAVNYGYTF. CDR3 nucleotides: TGTGCCAGCAGCTTGGTAGGGGCCGTCAACTATGGCTACACCTTC.

This clonotype has a handful of counts. The chain combines TRBV30 with TRBJ2-1, with 10 bases that match TRBD2. The length of the CDR3 is 15 residues. Germline lookup yields CDR1 GTSNPN and CDR2 SVGIG (reference sequence). J gave up 5 bases and V 5 bases, and 9 bases lay outside the gene matches. DNA of the CDR3: TGTGCCTGGGGGGGCCTAGCGGGAGTACACAATGAGCAGTTCTTC. This sequence encodes CAWGGLAGVHNEQFF.

This clonotype was recorded many times. V and J are TRBV12-5 and TRBJ2-5; no clear D gene. Germline lookup yields CDR1 LGHNT and CDR2 FRNRAP. This CDR3 comprises 17 residues. With 0 bases removed from V and 1 base from J, the gap between germline ends came to 15 bases. As DNA, the CDR3 is TGTGCTAGTGGTTTGGTCTTACGGGCAGGAACCCAAGAGACCCAGTACTTC. This gives the protein CASGLVLRAGTQETQYF.

This clonotype has a count of ten or more. V is TRBV27 and J is TRBJ2-7; TRBD1 is a possible D gene (6 bases). The V gene lost 5 bases and the J gene lost 5 bases, with 19 bases spanning the gap. Germline CDR1 and CDR2: MNHEY and SMNVEV (reference sequence). The CDR3 runs to 15 residues. The CDR3, as DNA: TGTGCCAGCAGTCCGAACCCTACAGGGTTTCACGAGCAGTACTTC. Translating gives CASSPNPTGFHEQYF.